This is a list of T cell receptor beta chains from one sample in a study of blood T cell repertoires in COVID-19. Sequenced by immunoSEQ multiplex PCR; TCRdb stores in-frame clones only, minus some. Counted here are some 300,000 clones, roughly 84% occurring once; the ten biggest clones make up 1%. Sequencing used PBMCs or T cells enriched from blood (not recorded which). The receptors stem from a woman aged 25 to 39 who had recovered from COVID-19. Each CDR3 is given with its conserved first and last residue. Each record gives: D gene, J gene, V gene, clone size, CDR3 protein, CDR3 DNA. A D gene is named only where the DNA matches it firmly. Size is omitted from some rows. Given values are once, few, many or a class for expanded clones.

TRBD1,TRBJ1-2,TRBV29-1,.,CSVESVGRDRFNYGYTF,TGCAGCGTTGAAAGTGTCGGCAGGGACAGATTTAACTATGGCTACACCTTC
.,TRBJ1-2,TRBV12-3/TRBV12-4,once,CASSRGLGYTF,TGTGCCAGCAGTAGGGGGTTAGGCTACACCTTC
TRBD2,TRBJ2-2,TRBV29-1,once,CSVGSGGSNTGELFF,TGCAGCGTGGGAAGCGGGGGCTCGAACACCGGGGAGCTGTTTTTT
TRBD1,TRBJ2-1,TRBV5-8,once,CASSSPGQAGNEQFF,TGTGCCAGCAGCTCGCCGGGACAGGCCGGGAATGAGCAGTTCTTC
.,TRBJ2-2,TRBV7-9,.,CASSLGSSETAGELFF,TGTGCCAGCAGCTTAGGAAGTAGCGAGACTGCGGGGGAGCTGTTTTTT
.,TRBJ2-7,TRBV4-3,.,CASSRGVGPYEQYF,TGCGCCAGCAGCCGCGGAGTGGGTCCCTACGAGCAGTACTTC
.,TRBJ2-1,TRBV10-2,.,CASSESFLNEQFF,TGCGCCAGCAGTGAGTCGTTCCTCAATGAGCAGTTCTTC
.,TRBJ1-4,TRBV6-5,once,CASSYDQTARWEKLFF,TGTGCCAGCAGTTATGACCAGACAGCGCGGTGGGAAAAACTGTTTTTT
TRBD2,TRBJ2-7,TRBV5-4,.,CASSRTSGGALGPYEQYF,TGTGCCAGCAGCAGGACTAGCGGGGGGGCCTTGGGGCCCTACGAGCAGTACTTC
.,TRBJ2-3,TRBV30,.,CAWSVGGAITDTQYF,TGTGCCTGGAGTGTAGGAGGGGCGATCACAGATACGCAGTATTTT